This T cell receptor (beta chain) comes out of a study of CD8 T cells in Susac syndrome. The RNA, about 0.5 to 1 ug, was put through reverse transcription using random hexamers. TCR beta CDR3 was amplified by immunoSEQ multiplex PCR. This amplification extended across 54 Vbeta and 13 Jbeta segments. Each CDR3 protein gets one entry after TCRdb re-called the immunoSEQ multiplex PCR reads with MiXCR. This table has 100,000 or so distinct CDR3 sequences, roughly 92% appearing once. Germline loops: CDR1 ENHRY, CDR2 SYGVKD. This CDR3 contains 13 residues. Healthy donors were controls matched for age and sex. Negative isolation yielded CD4+ and CD8+ T cells, and FACS enriched TEMRA cells. This clonotype has just one count. Germline and junction disagree at one end, which may indicate a read error.

This clonotype originated in a human donor in good health. Sequencing was carried out using CD8+ T cells from PBMCs. The chain carries TRBV10-3 and TRBJ2-7, with a possible D match to TRBD1 (6 bases). In DNA, the CDR3 is TGTGCCACCAGTTCGACAGGTTCCTACGAGCAGTACTTC. Protein sequence: CATSSTGSYEQYF.